This T cell receptor beta chain emerged from a study of T cell responses to AZD1222 COVID-19 vaccine. Repertoires were generated with immunoSEQ multiplex PCR, while TCRdb's copy carries only in-frame clones and drops some. The data show 150,000 or so clones, more than 75% seen once. Note on this clone: Its antigen remains unknown.

General study findings and limits: Clonal diversity was possibly underestimated; the donors were predominantly white British and more often female. Epitopes outside B.1.351 and B.1.1.7 mutated regions reportedly drew nearly half of spike TCRs. Spike-specific TCR breadth and depth were elevated following two AZD1222 doses. Repertoires were collected only later (after the peak T cell response had occurred).

The CDR3 has 16 residues. Germline lookup yields CDR1 SGHAT and CDR2 FQNNGV. V was clipped by 1 base and J by 3 bases, with 14 bases between them. Sample: peripheral blood, taken on day 0 of AZD1222 vaccination. This receptor was identified in an adult in good health. The chain uses TRBV11-2 and TRBJ2-3; TRBD2 might be the D (6 bases). The CDR3 region is CASSLGTTPRTDTQYF. In nucleotides, the CDR3 is TGTGCCAGCAGCTTAGGGACTACCCCGAGGACAGATACGCAGTATTTT.